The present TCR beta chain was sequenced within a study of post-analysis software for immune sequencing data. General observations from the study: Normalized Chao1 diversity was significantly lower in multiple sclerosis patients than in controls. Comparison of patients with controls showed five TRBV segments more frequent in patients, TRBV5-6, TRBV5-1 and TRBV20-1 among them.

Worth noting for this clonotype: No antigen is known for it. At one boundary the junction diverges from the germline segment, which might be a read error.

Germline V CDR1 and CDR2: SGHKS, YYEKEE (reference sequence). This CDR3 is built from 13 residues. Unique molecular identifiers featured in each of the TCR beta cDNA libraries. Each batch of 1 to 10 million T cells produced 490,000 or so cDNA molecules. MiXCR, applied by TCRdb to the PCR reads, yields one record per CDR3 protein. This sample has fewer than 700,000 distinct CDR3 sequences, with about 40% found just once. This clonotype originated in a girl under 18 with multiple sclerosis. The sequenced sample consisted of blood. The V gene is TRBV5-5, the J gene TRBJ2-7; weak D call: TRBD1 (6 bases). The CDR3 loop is CASKNRDTYEQYF. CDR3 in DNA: TGCGCCAGCAAGAACCGGGACACCTACGAGCAGTACTTC.